The T cell receptor beta chain described here comes from a study of blood T cells in healthy people across ages. Study conclusions and caveats: Long-lived donors exceeded aged donors in naive CD4+ cells and diversity.

A second roughly 6 to 11 cycle PCR used barcoded and J-beta primers. TCRdb reanalysed the 5' RACE reads using MiXCR and keeps one entry per CDR3 protein. This repertoire shows some 790,000 distinct CDR3 sequences, around 28% found once; its top ten account for roughly a sixth. The CDR3 totals 15 residues. Germline V gene data show CDR1 as SGDLS and CDR2 as YYNGEE. With V trimmed by 4 bases and J by 9 bases, 11 bases remained unmatched. This clonotype was detected many times. Its cognate antigen is unknown. What was sequenced was blood. This clonotype was sampled from a woman of 80 years or more in good health. The chain employs TRBV9 and TRBJ2-1; the match to TRBD1 covers 9 bases. The CDR3 is CASSPRDRVIGEQFF. The CDR3 DNA is TGTGCCAGCAGCCCCCGGGACAGGGTAATTGGTGAGCAGTTCTTC. The entire variable domain, with the rest obtained from reference TRBV9 and TRBJ2-1, is as follows: DSGVTQTPKHLITATGQRVTLRCSPRSGDLSVYWYQQSLDQGLQFLIQYYNGEERAKGNILERFSAQQFPDLHSELNLSSLELGDSALYFCASSPRDRVIGEQFFGPGTRLTVL.